One and the same sample provided the 13 T cell receptor beta chains below, sequenced in a study of Tregs in tolerant kidney transplant recipients. No antigen has been identified for these receptors. Here immunoSEQ multiplex PCR was the method, and the copy in TCRdb shows in-frame clones only, minus some. Here the sample spans fewer than 20,000 clones, more than 50% being singletons. After more than five days with irradiated graft donor PBMCs, CFSE-labeled recipient PBMCs were FACS-sorted. The sequencing here drew on CD4+ T cells from blood cultured with allogeneic cells, taken before the transplant. These TCRs come from a human patient who received a combined kidney and bone marrow transplant.

The V call is TRBV11-3, the J call TRBJ2-1, with TRBD2 identical over 7 bases. Germline CDR1 and CDR2: SGHNT and YENEEA. The trim removed 4 bases at V and 9 bases at J, leaving 9 bases unmatched. The CDR3 sequence is 14 residues long. The CDR3 here is CASSSQTGGLEQFF. The CDR3 DNA reads as TGTGCCAGCAGCTCGCAAACGGGGGGTCTTGAGCAGTTCTTC.

The V call is TRBV9, the J call TRBJ1-2; D call uncertain. Germline V gene lookup returns CDR1 SGDLS and CDR2 YYNGEE. The length of the CDR3 is 11 residues. Between the trimmed V and J ends, which lost 4 bases and 5 bases, there was a span of 6 bases. The chain's CDR3 is CASSLGYGYTF. In DNA, the CDR3 is TGTGCCAGCAGCCTCGGTTATGGCTACACCTTC. The full variable domain, its missing parts supplied by reference TRBV9 and TRBJ1-2, is DSGVTQTPKHLITATGQRVTLRCSPRSGDLSVYWYQQSLDQGLQFLIQYYNGEERAKGNILERFSAQQFPDLHSELNLSSLELGDSALYFCASSLGYGYTFGSGTRLTVV.

The chain employs TRBV7-3 and TRBJ1-3; TRBD1 agrees at 7 bases. This CDR3 spans 16 amino acids. The V gene's germline CDR1 is SGHTA and CDR2 FQGTGA. V lost 2 bases and J lost 0; bases outside the gene matches: 4. The DNA of the CDR3 is TGTGCCAGCAGCTTATGGGACAGTAGCTCTGGAAACACCATATATTTT. Translated: CASSLWDSSSGNTIYF.

Only one count was recorded for this clone. V is TRBV2 and J is TRBJ2-5; D gene unclear. The CDR3 loop spans 14 amino acids. The germline CDR1 and CDR2 sequences are SNHLY and FYNNEI. Deletions cut 7 bases from V and 5 bases from J, with 17 bases between. The CDR3 sequence is CASKPGMRPETQYF. CDR3 DNA: TGTGCCAGCAAGCCCGGAATGCGGCCGGAGACCCAGTACTTC.

The gene calls are TRBV12-5 and TRBJ1-3; no reliable D call. The V end was cut by 3 bases, the J end by 0 bases, with 9 bases between. The germline CDR1 and CDR2 sequences are LGHNT and FRNRAP. The CDR3 spans 15 residues. The CDR3 DNA follows: TGTGCTAGTGGTTTAAGACACAACTCTGGAAACACCATATATTTT. This translates into CASGLRHNSGNTIYF.

The rearrangement joins TRBV20-1 to TRBJ2-1; D call uncertain. From germline, CDR1 is DFQATT and CDR2 SNEGSKA (reference sequence). V dropped 6 bases and J dropped 6 bases, with 9 bases sitting between them. CDR3 size: 11 residues. CDR3 nucleotides: TGCAGTGCCCCGACTCTCAATGAGCAGTTCTTC. It translates to CSAPTLNEQFF.

This rearrangement joins TRBV10-1 to TRBJ2-7, with TRBD1 matching 8 bases. V lost 0 bases to trimming and J lost 5 bases; unmatched junction nucleotides: 6. Germline CDR1 reads WNHNN; CDR2 reads SYGVQD (reference sequence). This CDR3 is 15 amino acids long. The CDR3 DNA follows: TGCGCCAGCAGTGAGTCAGGGACAGGCGGAAACGAGCAGTACTTC. It specifies CASSESGTGGNEQYF.

V is TRBV7-3 and J is TRBJ1-2, with 8 bases matching TRBD1. The V and J ends lost 5 bases and 8 bases, in that order; junction bases with no gene match: 7. The germline CDR1 and CDR2 sequences are SGHTA and FQGTGA. The CDR3 is 13 residues long. The CDR3 sequence: CASSPGQGWGYTF. The CDR3 nucleotides read TGTGCCAGCAGCCCCGGACAGGGTTGGGGCTACACCTTC.

CDR3 sequence: CASSSRGTGTYEQYF. CDR3 DNA sequence: TGTGCCAGTAGTAGCAGGGGGACAGGGACCTACGAGCAGTACTTC. The gene calls are TRBV19 and TRBJ2-7; TRBD1 agrees at 9 bases. Per the germline V gene, CDR1 is LNHDA and CDR2 is SQIVND (reference sequence). The trim removed 4 bases at V and 2 bases at J, leaving 6 bases unmatched. CDR3 length: 15 residues.

V is TRBV11-2 and J is TRBJ1-4; D not resolved. The CDR3 consists of 14 residues. The ends were cut back, 1 base at V and 8 bases at J, with 11 bases in the middle. Germline V gives CDR1 SGHAT, CDR2 FQNNGV. In DNA form, the CDR3 reads TGTGCCAGCAGCTTAGGGGAGGCAGGAGAAAAACTGTTTTTT. Translated: CASSLGEAGEKLFF.

The chain employs TRBV6-1 and TRBJ2-5; 7 nucleotides line up with TRBD2. The germline V gene encodes CDR1 MNHNS and CDR2 SASEGT. The CDR3 has 12 amino acids. J was trimmed by 4 bases and V by 8 bases; bases with no gene match: 4. Here the CDR3 reads CASGRGGETQYF. The CDR3 DNA follows: TGTGCCAGCGGGAGGGGAGGAGAGACCCAGTACTTC.

This clone appeared once. The chain joins TRBV30 to TRBJ1-2; TRBD1 might be the D (5 bases). This CDR3 is built from 15 residues. Trimming pared 2 bases from V and 4 bases from J, leaving 17 bases between. Germline loops: CDR1 GTSNPN, CDR2 SVGIG (reference sequence). The CDR3: CAWSPKGRNIYGYTF. In nucleotides, the CDR3 is TGTGCCTGGAGTCCTAAGGGGCGAAACATCTATGGCTACACCTTC.

This clone was seen once. This chain uses TRBV12-5 with TRBJ2-2; possible D gene TRBD2, 6 bases. The germline V and J ends were trimmed by 5 bases and 0 bases, with 16 bases remaining between them. The CDR3 runs to 17 residues. Per germline, CDR1 LGHNT and CDR2 FRNRAP. CDR3 region: CASGPLYGSPNTGELFF. The CDR3 DNA is TGTGCTAGTGGTCCCCTCTACGGGAGCCCGAACACCGGGGAGCTGTTTTTT.